The 27 T cell receptor beta chains below were found in one sample sequenced in a study of blood T cells in healthy people across ages. A second PCR of roughly 6 to 12 cycles used a sample-barcoded 5' primer and a J-beta primer mix. TCRdb reanalysed the 5' RACE reads using MiXCR and keeps one entry per CDR3 protein. The table lists approximately 730,000 distinct CDR3 sequences, roughly 43% of them singletons, with less than 25% in the top ten. The sequenced sample consisted of blood. These receptors were taken from a woman in her fifties or sixties in good health.

The chain employs TRBV29-1 and TRBJ2-3; weak D call: TRBD1 (5 bases). Germline V gene data show CDR1 as SQVTM and CDR2 as ANQGSEA. V lost 0 bases and J 1 base, leaving 11 bases between the germline ends. CDR3 length: 15 amino acids. In nucleotides, the CDR3 is TGCAGCGTTGAAGACAGAAAGACAGGCACAGATACGCAGTATTTT. Translated, it gives CSVEDRKTGTDTQYF.

This clonotype was observed at least ten times. This rearrangement joins TRBV20-1 to TRBJ2-7; D uncertain. The CDR3 covers 13 residues. The germline V gene has CDR1 DFQATT and CDR2 SNEGSKA (reference sequence). Trimming pared 5 bases from V and 5 bases from J, leaving 16 bases between. The CDR3 nucleotides read TGCAGTGCTCTACTCCCCCTAAGCAACGAGCAGTACTTC. It yields the protein CSALLPLSNEQYF.

V and J are TRBV6-2 or TRBV6-3 and TRBJ2-7; D unresolved. Trimming removed 6 bases from V and 2 bases from J, with 17 bases in between. The CDR3 contains 15 residues. Germline-derived CDR1 and CDR2 are MNHEY and SVGEGT. The CDR3 nucleotides read TGTGCCAGCAGGCAAGACGCTTGGTTCGCCTACGAGCAGTACTTC. Encoded protein: CASRQDAWFAYEQYF.

V gene TRBV6-4 combines with J gene TRBJ2-3, with 10 bases lining up with TRBD2. Germline V gene data show CDR1 as MRHNA and CDR2 as SNTAGT. CDR3 size: 15 residues. Trimming at V came to 3 bases and at J to 4 bases, leaving 4 bases not matched to a gene. The CDR3 is CASSETSGAPDTQYF. The CDR3 region has the DNA TGTGCCAGCAGTGAAACTAGCGGGGCCCCAGATACGCAGTATTTT.

This chain joins TRBV7-2 and TRBJ2-7; D not certain. The V gene's germline CDR1 is SGHTA and CDR2 FQGNSA. CDR3 length: 14 amino acids. Trimming shortened V by 0 bases and J by 5 bases, and 11 bases separated the two germline ends. CDR3 sequence (DNA): TGTGCCAGCAGCTTAGCGTGGGGTACCCACGAGCAGTACTTC. Translating gives CASSLAWGTHEQYF.

This clonotype occurred a few times. This chain connects TRBV27 to TRBJ1-2, with a possible D match to TRBD1 (5 bases). Trimming removed 6 bases at V and 10 bases at J, with 18 bases between. CDR1 and CDR2 from the germline V gene are MNHEY and SMNVEV (reference sequence). The CDR3 is 13 amino acids. CDR3 loop: CASRRTGREIYTF. Written as DNA, the CDR3 is TGTGCCAGCAGGAGAACAGGCCGGGAAATCTACACCTTC.

The CDR3 DNA follows: TGTGCCAGCAGTTATAGAGGGACAATTTCAGAGACCCAGTACTTC. Protein sequence: CASSYRGTISETQYF. The V gene is TRBV6-2 or TRBV6-3, the J gene TRBJ2-5, with D possibly TRBD1 on 6 matching bases. V lost 3 bases and J lost 4, with 15 bases in between. Germline V CDR1 and CDR2: MNHEY, SVGEGT. This CDR3 is 15 amino acids long.

This clonotype was seen a handful of times. This chain uses TRBV11-2 with TRBJ2-7; the D gene is possibly TRBD2 (6 bases). Gene TRBJ2-5 matches the end of the DNA better, so the J call may be wrong. The CDR3 totals 14 residues. From germline, CDR1 is SGHAT and CDR2 FQNNGV. CDR3 amino acids: CASSSGTPPETQYF. For the CDR3, the DNA is TGTGCCAGCAGCTCCGGGACTCCTCCGGAGACCCAGTACTTC.

The V call is TRBV10-3, the J call TRBJ2-3; 7 bases fit TRBD2. Germline V lookup: CDR1 ENHRY, CDR2 SYGVKD. V lost 2 bases and J lost 5; bases outside the gene matches: 4. The CDR3 has 14 residues. The CDR3 reads CAISEGLGVDTQYF. The CDR3 nucleotides are TGTGCCATCAGTGAGGGACTAGGGGTAGATACGCAGTATTTT.

V and J are TRBV20-1 and TRBJ2-7; 10 bases align to TRBD1. Germline assignment: CDR1 DFQATT and CDR2 SNEGSKA (reference sequence). This CDR3 has 16 amino acids. The ends lost 0 bases at V and 6 bases at J; junction bases unmatched: 11. The CDR3: CSARESFWDRGSEQYF. The CDR3 nucleotides are TGCAGTGCTAGAGAAAGCTTTTGGGACAGGGGTAGCGAGCAGTACTTC.

V is TRBV9 and J is TRBJ2-5; D tentatively fits TRBD1 or TRBD2 (6 bases each). The CDR3 contains 14 residues. With 4 bases removed from V and 5 bases from J, the gap between germline ends came to 15 bases. Germline V lookup: CDR1 SGDLS, CDR2 YYNGEE. The DNA for the CDR3 is TGTGCCAGCAGCCCTAGGAGGGGGTGGGAGACCCAGTACTTC. Residues: CASSPRRGWETQYF.

The sample holds one count of this clonotype. This chain links TRBV6-5 with TRBJ2-1; a weak D match, TRBD1 (6 bases). The CDR3 covers 15 residues. Trimming took off 2 bases at V and 3 bases at J, with 11 bases between the two ends. Germline CDR1 reads MNHEY; CDR2 reads SVGAGI. In nucleotides, the CDR3 is TGTGCCAGCAGTTACACTCCACAGGGCTACAATGAGCAGTTCTTC. This codes for CASSYTPQGYNEQFF.

Concerning this clonotype itself: A much bigger clone sits one base away, suggesting this may be a read error. The chain has TRBV12-3 or TRBV12-4 and TRBJ1-5; D unclear. Trimming pared 3 bases from V and 0 bases from J, leaving 15 bases between. This CDR3 has 17 amino acids. This CDR3 reads CASSLVGGLYSNQPQHF. The DNA of the CDR3 is TGTGCCAGCAGTTTGGTCGGAGGGTTGTATAGCAATCAGCCCCAGCATTTT.

V gene TRBV9 combines with J gene TRBJ2-3, with 10 bases that match TRBD2. The CDR3 has 18 residues. The germline V gene encodes CDR1 SGDLS and CDR2 YYNGEE. J was trimmed by 2 bases and V by 0 bases; bases with no gene match: 9. The chain's CDR3 is CASSVEMLAGAYTDTQYF. The CDR3 DNA reads TGTGCCAGCAGCGTAGAGATGCTAGCGGGGGCCTACACAGATACGCAGTATTTT.

The CDR3 bases are TGTGCCAGCAGGAAAAACTCAGGGGGAGCAACTAATGAAAAACTGTTTTTT. Translation: CASRKNSGGATNEKLFF. The chain joins TRBV2 to TRBJ1-4, with TRBD1 matching over 7 bases. The V and J ends lost 6 bases and 0 bases, in that order; junction bases with no gene match: 10. Germline V gene sequence: CDR1 SNHLY, CDR2 FYNNEI. This CDR3 comprises 17 residues.

This clonotype was detected a few times. The rearrangement uses TRBV5-6 and TRBJ2-5, with 9 bases lining up with TRBD2. The CDR3 contains 14 residues. V lost 3 bases, J lost 3 bases, and 3 bases stayed unmatched. Germline V lookup: CDR1 SGHDT, CDR2 YYEEEE. CDR3 amino acids: CASSWGLAKETQYF. CDR3 nucleotides: TGTGCCAGCAGCTGGGGACTAGCAAAAGAGACCCAGTACTTC.

The chain links TRBV6-5 to TRBJ1-6; D is undetermined. Trimming took off 9 bases at V and 0 bases at J, with 15 bases between the two ends. The CDR3 has 16 amino acids. Germline CDR1 and CDR2: MNHEY and SVGAGI. The CDR3 nucleotides are TGTGCCAGTCAAACCGTCCGGAGCTCCTATAATTCACCCCTCCACTTT. Protein product: CASQTVRSSYNSPLHF.

The chain carries TRBV7-3 and TRBJ2-7; TRBD1 matches at 8 bases. This CDR3 is built from 13 residues. Germline V CDR1 and CDR2: SGHTA, FQGTGA. The ends lost 4 bases at V and 7 bases at J; junction bases unmatched: 6. The CDR3 protein is CASSSGQGKEQYF. The CDR3 coding sequence is TGTGCCAGCAGCTCCGGACAGGGTAAAGAGCAGTACTTC.

This clonotype has a handful of counts. The gene calls are TRBV4-2 and TRBJ1-4, with a weak D call TRBD1 (6 bases). Germline loops: CDR1 LGHNA, CDR2 YNFKEQ. The CDR3 runs 22 residues. The V and J ends lost 5 bases and 1 base respectively, with 32 bases between them. The CDR3 spells CASSEYLGSNREGFRTNEKLFF. Here the CDR3 DNA reads TGTGCCAGCAGCGAATACTTAGGGTCGAACAGGGAAGGGTTCAGAACTAATGAAAAACTGTTTTTT.

V usage is TRBV10-3 and J usage is TRBJ1-4; D is possibly TRBD1 (6 bases). V dropped 6 bases and J dropped 5 bases, with 13 bases sitting between them. Germline loops: CDR1 ENHRY, CDR2 SYGVKD. CDR3 length equals 14 residues. The CDR3 DNA is TGTGCCATCAGGGTCACAGGGCTCAATGAAAAACTGTTTTTT. The encoded protein is CAIRVTGLNEKLFF.

This clonotype was found once. This chain links TRBV20-1 with TRBJ1-1; possible D gene TRBD1, 5 bases. The CDR3 consists of 15 residues. Trimming removed 6 bases at V and 1 base at J, with 18 bases between. Germline assignment: CDR1 DFQATT and CDR2 SNEGSKA (reference sequence). The CDR3 sequence: CSAIPHEGPNTEAFF. In DNA form, the CDR3 reads TGCAGTGCCATTCCACATGAGGGGCCGAACACTGAAGCTTTCTTT.

The rearrangement joins TRBV5-1 to TRBJ1-6, with D possibly TRBD1 on 5 matching bases. The CDR3 has 16 amino acids. From germline, CDR1 is SGHRS and CDR2 YFSETQ. Trimming took 4 bases from V and 7 from J, leaving 18 bases between them. CDR3: CASSPGTSGLNSPLHF. CDR3 sequence (DNA): TGCGCCAGCAGCCCAGGGACGTCAGGGCTGAATTCACCCCTCCACTTT. Combining the CDR3 with reference TRBV5-1 and TRBJ1-6 gives the whole variable domain KAGVTQTPRYLIKTRGQQVTLSCSPISGHRSVSWYQQTPGQGLQFLFEYFSETQRNKGNFPGRFSGRQFSNSRSEMNVSTLELGDSALYLCASSPGTSGLNSPLHFGNGTRLTVT.

This clonotype was found many times. The V gene is TRBV12-3 or TRBV12-4, the J gene TRBJ2-7, with a tentative D call TRBD2 (5 bases). The ends were cut back, 5 bases at V and 3 bases at J, with 17 bases in the middle. The CDR3 has 15 amino acids. CDR3 residues: CASSPDGRGNYEQYF. The CDR3 DNA follows: TGTGCCAGCAGTCCCGACGGACGGGGAAACTACGAGCAGTACTTC.

In its sample, this clonotype was seen once. This sequence joins TRBV7-2 and TRBJ2-5; TRBD2 might be the D (6 bases). This CDR3 is 17 amino acids long. The germline V gene has CDR1 SGHTA and CDR2 FQGNSA. The V end lost 1 base, the J end lost 0 bases, and 15 bases lay between the germline ends. CDR3 region: CASSLEWGSGYQETQYF. CDR3 DNA: TGTGCCAGCAGCTTAGAATGGGGAAGCGGGTACCAAGAGACCCAGTACTTC.

As DNA, the CDR3 is TGCAGTGCTACCCCCATCGTGCAGGGCCTCCAATACAATGAGCAGTTCTTC. Its protein product is CSATPIVQGLQYNEQFF. The chain links TRBV20-1 to TRBJ2-1; perhaps TRBD1 as D (5 bases). V dropped 4 bases and J dropped 4 bases, with 23 bases sitting between them. The CDR3 spans 17 residues. CDR1 is DFQATT, CDR2 SNEGSKA, per germline (reference sequence).

The chain employs TRBV7-3 and TRBJ1-2, with TRBD1 identical over 9 bases. V shed 5 bases and J 5 bases; nucleotides not matched to a gene: 6. Per the germline V gene, CDR1 is SGHTA and CDR2 is FQGTGA. The CDR3 loop spans 14 amino acids. CDR3 region: CASSPGQGLYGYTF. The CDR3 bases are TGTGCCAGCAGCCCTGGACAGGGGCTGTATGGCTACACCTTC.

V gene TRBV20-1 combines with J gene TRBJ2-5; a weak D match, TRBD2 (6 bases). Germline values: CDR1 DFQATT, CDR2 SNEGSKA (reference sequence). The V and J ends lost 3 bases and 4 bases respectively, with 18 bases between them. The CDR3 extends over 15 amino acids. CDR3 protein: CSASPPRGAGETQYF. CDR3 in DNA: TGCAGTGCTAGTCCCCCGCGGGGAGCGGGAGAGACCCAGTACTTC.